This T cell receptor (beta chain) was identified during a study of cytomegalovirus exposure and HLA in healthy donors. Overall study: The roughly 120 validation repertoires, a later analysis reported, used the same platform as the approximately 700 first-cohort repertoires.

Here immunoSEQ multiplex PCR was the method, and the copy in TCRdb shows in-frame clones only, minus some. Of around 200,000 clones listed, 88% were seen once; the top ten hold 2.9%. Details on this clone: The antigen is not known.

Germline CDR1 is SNHLY and CDR2 is FYNNEI. Trimming removed 2 bases at V and 4 bases at J, with 19 bases between. The CDR3 spans 17 residues. General study results and limits: Cytomegalovirus association was listed for under 200 TCR beta chains. Across donors, most TCRs were seen rarely, yet some public ones were widespread.

This chain uses TRBV2 with TRBJ2-3; D is perhaps TRBD2 (6 bases). Sequencing used PBMCs. The source of this sequence is a woman between 18 and 29 years old in good health and CMV-seronegative. The CDR3 is CASSEIAVGSSADTQYF. Here the CDR3 DNA reads TGTGCCAGCAGTGAAATTGCGGTCGGGAGCTCCGCAGATACGCAGTATTTT.